This paragraph reports one T cell receptor (beta chain). The data were taken from a study of blood T cell repertoires in COVID-19. In the study overall: COVID-19 samples from acute and convalescent phases originated in the United States, Italy and Spain. The cDNA or gDNA used as material had been derived from T cells, B-cell-depleted T cells, or PBMCs.

Under the authors' procedure: Using reference gene primer amplification, nucleated cell counts were estimated. The repertoire was sequenced with immunoSEQ multiplex PCR; TCRdb's copy has only in-frame clones and lacks some. D and trimming were read from the DNA, whereas the V and J calls and clone size are those reported in that table. Altogether over 250,000 clones are present, 75% to 90% being singletons, with the ten largest covering roughly 9.6%. This CDR3 has 13 residues. Trimming shortened V by 3 bases and J by 6 bases, and 11 bases separated the two germline ends. CDR1 SNHLY and CDR2 FYNNEI come from the germline V gene.

This sequence was found in a woman between 65 and 79 years old with acute or convalescent COVID-19. The rearrangement links TRBV2 to TRBJ1-1; tentatively, D is TRBD1 (6 bases). Sequenced input: peripheral blood. This CDR3 is CASSEGAVAEAFF. The DNA for the CDR3 is TGTGCCAGCAGTGAGGGGGCTGTAGCTGAAGCTTTCTTT.